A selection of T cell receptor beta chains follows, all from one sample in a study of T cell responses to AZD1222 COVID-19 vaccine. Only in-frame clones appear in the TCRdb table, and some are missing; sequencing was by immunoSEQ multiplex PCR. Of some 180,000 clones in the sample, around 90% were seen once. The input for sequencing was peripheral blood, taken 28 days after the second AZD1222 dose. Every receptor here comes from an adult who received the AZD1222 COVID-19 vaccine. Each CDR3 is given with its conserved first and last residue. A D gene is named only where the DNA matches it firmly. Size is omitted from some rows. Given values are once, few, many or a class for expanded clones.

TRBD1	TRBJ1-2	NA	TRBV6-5	CASSPYRGSNYGYTF	TGTGCCAGCAGTCCCTACAGGGGGTCCAACTATGGCTACACCTTC
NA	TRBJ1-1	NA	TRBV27	CASSLGGEWAEAFF	TGTGCCAGCAGTTTAGGAGGGGAATGGGCTGAAGCTTTCTTT
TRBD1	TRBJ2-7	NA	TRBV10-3	CAISQDRGSYEQYF	TGTGCCATCAGCCAGGACAGGGGGTCCTACGAGCAGTACTTC
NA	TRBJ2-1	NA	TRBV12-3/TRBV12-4	CASSAAGAGEQFF	TGTGCCAGCAGTGCCGCAGGGGCCGGTGAGCAGTTCTTC
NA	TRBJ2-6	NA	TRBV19	CASSSQSSGANVLTF	TGTGCCAGTAGTTCGCAAAGCTCTGGGGCCAACGTCCTGACTTTC
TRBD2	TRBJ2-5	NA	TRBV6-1	CASSAGLAGTLETQYF	TGTGCCAGCAGTGCGGGACTAGCGGGGACTTTAGAGACCCAGTACTTC
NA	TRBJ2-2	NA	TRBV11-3	CASSLNTGELFF	TGTGCCAGCAGCTTAAACACCGGGGAGCTGTTTTTT
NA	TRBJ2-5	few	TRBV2	CASSGRTQYF	TGTGCCAGCAGCGGTCGGACCCAGTACTTC
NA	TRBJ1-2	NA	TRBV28	CASSLPGVNYGYTF	TGTGCCAGCAGTTTACCAGGGGTCAACTATGGCTACACCTTC
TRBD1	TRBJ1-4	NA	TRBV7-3	CASSKGQGSNEKLFF	TGTGCCAGCAGCAAGGGACAGGGGTCTAACGAAAAACTGTTTTTT
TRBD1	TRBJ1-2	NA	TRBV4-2	CASSHRTGQGQGYTF	TGTGCCAGCAGCCATCGTACGGGACAGGGCCAGGGCTACACCTTC
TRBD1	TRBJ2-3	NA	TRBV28	CASSSRTGSTDTQYF	TGTGCCAGCAGTTCTCGGACAGGTAGCACAGATACGCAGTATTTT
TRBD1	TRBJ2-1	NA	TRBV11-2	CASSSRQGINEQFF	TGTGCCAGCAGCTCCAGACAGGGGATCAATGAGCAGTTCTTC
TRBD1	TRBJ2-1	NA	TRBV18	CASSPNRGGNEQFF	TGTGCCAGCTCACCTAACAGGGGTGGGAATGAGCAGTTCTTC
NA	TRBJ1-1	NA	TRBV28	CASSSFQVNTEAFF	TGTGCCAGCAGTTCGTTCCAGGTAAACACTGAAGCTTTCTTT
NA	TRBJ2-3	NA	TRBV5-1	CASSLSSMGTDTQYF	TGCGCCAGCAGCTTAAGCTCCATGGGTACAGATACGCAGTATTTT
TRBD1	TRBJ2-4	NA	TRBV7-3	CASSPQGAIQYF	TGTGCCAGCAGCCCACAGGGGGCCATTCAGTACTTC
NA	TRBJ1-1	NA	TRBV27	CASSTFVGPKNTEAFF	TGTGCCAGCAGTACTTTTGTCGGACCGAAGAACACTGAAGCTTTCTTT
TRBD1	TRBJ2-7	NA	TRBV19	CASQPGQSSYEQYF	TGTGCCAGCCAACCGGGACAGAGCTCCTACGAGCAGTACTTC
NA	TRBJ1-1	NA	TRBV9	CASSLAGNTEAFF	TGTGCCAGCAGCCTGGCCGGTAACACTGAAGCTTTCTTT
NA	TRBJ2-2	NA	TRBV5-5	CASSFKGPLNTGELFF	TGTGCCAGCAGCTTTAAGGGGCCATTGAACACCGGGGAGCTGTTTTTT
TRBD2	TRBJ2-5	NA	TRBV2	CASSPSGEQETQYF	TGTGCCAGCAGCCCTAGCGGGGAACAAGAGACCCAGTACTTC
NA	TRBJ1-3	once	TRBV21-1	CASSTASGNTIYF	TGTGCCAGCAGCACGGCCTCTGGAAACACCATATATTTT
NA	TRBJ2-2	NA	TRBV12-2	CASRPRTGAGGELFF	TGTGCAAGTCGCCCTCGGACAGGGGCGGGAGGGGAGCTGTTTTTT
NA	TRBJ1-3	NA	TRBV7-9	CASSLDGYSGNTIYF	TGTGCCAGCAGCTTAGACGGATACTCTGGAAACACCATATATTTT
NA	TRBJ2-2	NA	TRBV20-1	CSASPPNTGELFF	TGCAGTGCTAGTCCACCGAACACCGGGGAGCTGTTTTTT
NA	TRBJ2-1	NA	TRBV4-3	CASSQEAAGVGNEQFF	TGCGCCAGCAGCCAAGAGGCAGCGGGTGTGGGAAATGAGCAGTTCTTC
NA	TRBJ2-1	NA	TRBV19	CASSREDDEQFF	TGTGCCAGTAGTCGAGAGGATGATGAGCAGTTCTTC
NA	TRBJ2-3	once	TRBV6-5	CASSYSRVIPTDTQYF	TGTGCCAGCAGTTACTCACGAGTGATCCCCACAGATACGCAGTATTTT
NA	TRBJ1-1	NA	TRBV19	CASTQPGDTEAFF	TGTGCCAGTACCCAACCTGGGGACACTGAAGCTTTCTTT
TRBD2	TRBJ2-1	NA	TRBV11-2	CASRQTSGSSYNEQFF	TGTGCCAGCCGTCAGACTAGCGGGAGCTCCTACAATGAGCAGTTCTTC